This T cell receptor (beta chain) stems from a study of tumor-infiltrating lymphocytes in localized non-small cell lung cancer. Study details: Patients included smokers and never-smokers with various histologies, some sampled after neoadjuvant chemotherapy.

The CDR3 contains 16 residues. J gave up 1 base and V 5 bases, and 6 bases lay outside the gene matches. Per germline, CDR1 SEHNR and CDR2 FQNEAQ (reference sequence). The assay was immunoSEQ multiplex PCR, and TCRdb's table has in-frame clones only and misses some. The table lists about 14,000 clones, 60% to 80% of them singletons, with roughly 4% in the top ten. Remarks on this clone: Its matching antigen is unknown.

The study, taken as a whole, reports: Available tissue quantity limited TCR sequencing to a patient subset. Tumor T-cell fraction from TCR sequencing was not associated with recurrence-free survival (p = 0.61).

The J gene is TRBJ2-2, the V gene TRBV7-9; 8 bases are a match to TRBD1. Sequenced input: lung tumor tissue. This receptor was identified in a human donor with non-small cell lung cancer. Here the CDR3 DNA reads TGTGCCAGCAGCGCTCCCGGGACAGGGAACACCGGGGAGCTGTTTTTT. It encodes CASSAPGTGNTGELFF.